These T cell receptor beta chains were read from a single sample in a study of CD8 T cells in ankylosing spondylitis. TCRdb called the 5' RACE reads again in MiXCR, with one record for every CDR3 protein. The sample lists roughly 490,000 distinct CDR3 sequences; over 4% were seen once. The sample was blood, either unsorted or a sorted T cell fraction (not recorded which). These receptors were collected from a male donor with ankylosing spondylitis. Both conserved end residues are part of each CDR3. The D gene is left open where the match is weak. Clone sizes are given selectively: once, few, many, or a class where the clone is expanded.

V gene	D gene	J gene	clone size	CDR3 protein	CDR3 DNA
TRBV29-1	NA	TRBJ1-1	many	CSVQNVYTEAFF	TGCAGCGTTCAAAACGTCTACACTGAAGCTTTCTTT
TRBV20-1	NA	TRBJ2-7	many	CSGRPSSYEQYF	TGCAGTGGGCGCCCTTCCTCCTACGAGCAGTACTTC
TRBV20-1	NA	TRBJ1-1	many	CSAREGAGLNTEAFF	TGCAGTGCTAGAGAAGGGGCAGGTTTGAACACTGAAGCTTTCTTT
TRBV5-8	TRBD1	TRBJ1-3	many	CASSRGQNLNTIYF	TGTGCCAGCAGCCGGGGACAGAATTTAAACACCATATATTTT
TRBV28	TRBD2	TRBJ2-3	NA	CASTLAGSRYTQYF	TGTGCCAGCACCCTAGCGGGATCAAGGTATACGCAGTATTTT
TRBV7-2	TRBD1	TRBJ1-1	many	CASSTRQGTEAFF	TGTGCCAGCAGCACTCGACAGGGAACTGAAGCTTTCTTT
TRBV6-5	NA	TRBJ1-3	many	CASSSISSGNTIYF	TGTGCCAGCAGTTCGATCAGCTCTGGAAACACCATATATTTT
TRBV6-6	NA	TRBJ2-5	few	CASSYVGRETQYF	TGTGCCAGCAGTTATGTGGGGCGAGAGACCCAGTACTTC
TRBV5-1	NA	TRBJ2-7	many	CASSSGPGDEQYF	TGCGCCAGCAGCTCGGGACCAGGGGACGAGCAGTACTTC
TRBV6-2/TRBV6-3	TRBD2	TRBJ2-3	many	CASSYRLAGSTDTQYF	TGTGCCAGCAGTTATCGACTAGCGGGGTCCACAGATACGCAGTATTTT